The 27 T cell receptor beta chains reported below all come from one sample, sequenced in a study of T cell responses to AZD1222 COVID-19 vaccine. TCRdb's table, derived via immunoSEQ multiplex PCR, lists solely in-frame clones and lacks some. The table includes 110,000 to 150,000 clones, approximately 83% detected once. This specimen consisted of peripheral blood, obtained on day 0 of AZD1222 vaccination. Receptors originate from an adult in good health.

This clone appeared a single time. The chain has TRBV30 and TRBJ1-5, with TRBD1 identical over 8 bases. CDR1 and CDR2 from the germline V gene are GTSNPN and SVGIG (reference sequence). The CDR3 covers 14 residues. V gave up 3 bases and J gave up 6 bases; unmatched junction bases: 7. The CDR3 loop is CAWSDGQGPQPQHF. The CDR3 DNA sequence: TGTGCCTGGAGCGATGGACAGGGACCTCAGCCCCAGCATTTT.

The genes are TRBV29-1 and TRBJ2-7; the match to TRBD2 covers 9 bases. V gave up 4 bases and J gave up 6 bases; unmatched junction bases: 7. CDR3 length: 13 residues. CDR1 is SQVTM, CDR2 ANQGSEA, per germline. The CDR3 loop is CSVGLAEGSEQYF. Here the CDR3 DNA reads TGCAGCGTTGGACTAGCGGAGGGTTCCGAGCAGTACTTC.

The chain is built from TRBV6-5 and TRBJ1-6; D might be TRBD1 (5 bases). Trimming removed 0 bases from V and 14 bases from J, with 14 bases in between. This CDR3 has 14 residues. Germline V gives CDR1 MNHEY, CDR2 SVGAGI. CDR3 sequence reads: CASSYSGVDRTLHF. Written as DNA, the CDR3 is TGTGCCAGCAGTTACTCAGGGGTCGACCGAACCCTCCACTTT.

The gene calls are TRBV2 and TRBJ2-5, with D possibly being TRBD1 (6 bases). Trimming pared 5 bases from V and 2 bases from J, leaving 15 bases between. The CDR3 contains 15 residues. CDR1 and CDR2 from the germline V gene are SNHLY and FYNNEI. DNA for the CDR3: TGTGCCAGCAGTCCCCAAACAGGGCCACAAGAGACCCAGTACTTC. Encoded protein: CASSPQTGPQETQYF.

The V gene is TRBV7-2, the J gene TRBJ2-7; 11 bases line up with TRBD2. In germline, CDR1 is SGHTA, CDR2 FQGNSA. The CDR3 length is 15 residues. Unmatched junction bases numbered 3, after V lost 3 bases and J lost 2 bases. CDR3 protein: CASSFDSGGAYEQYF. CDR3 nucleotide sequence: TGTGCCAGCAGCTTCGATAGCGGGGGGGCCTACGAGCAGTACTTC.

The V and J genes are TRBV9 and TRBJ2-1; 10 nucleotides align to TRBD2. Germline V CDR1 and CDR2: SGDLS, YYNGEE. This CDR3 is 16 amino acids long. The junction had 5 bases not matched to a gene; V was cut back by 2 bases and J by 3 bases. The CDR3 protein is CASSVVAGGFYNEQFF. The DNA of the CDR3 is TGTGCCAGCAGCGTCGTAGCGGGGGGCTTCTACAATGAGCAGTTCTTC. Together with reference TRBV9 and TRBJ2-1, the CDR3 gives the full variable domain: DSGVTQTPKHLITATGQRVTLRCSPRSGDLSVYWYQQSLDQGLQFLIQYYNGEERAKGNILERFSAQQFPDLHSELNLSSLELGDSALYFCASSVVAGGFYNEQFFGPGTRLTVL.

The chain joins TRBV3-1 (or the pseudogene TRBV3-2) to TRBJ2-1, with 8 bases lining up with TRBD2. CDR1 is LGHDT and CDR2 is YNNKEL in the germline V gene (reference sequence). V gave up 3 bases and J gave up 9 bases; unmatched junction bases: 4. This CDR3 spans 13 amino acids. This CDR3 reads CASSHGLAGEQFF. Written as DNA, the CDR3 is TGTGCCAGCAGCCATGGACTAGCAGGTGAGCAGTTCTTC.

The J gene is TRBJ2-1, the V gene TRBV19, with D unclear. Germline lookup yields CDR1 LNHDA and CDR2 SQIVND (reference sequence). This CDR3 contains 11 residues. V shed 3 bases and J shed 10 bases, with 7 bases lying between them. CDR3 in amino acids: CASSMLGEQFF. The CDR3 region has the DNA TGTGCCAGTAGTATGCTCGGGGAGCAGTTCTTC.

The rearrangement uses TRBV5-1 and TRBJ1-4; tentative D call: TRBD1 (6 bases). Germline-derived CDR1 and CDR2 are SGHRS and YFSETQ. CDR3 length: 17 residues. V lost 1 base to trimming and J lost 5 bases, with 18 bases between them. CDR3 DNA: TGCGCCAGCAGCTTGTTCGTTCGTGGACAGTCAAATGAAAAACTGTTTTTT. As protein: CASSLFVRGQSNEKLFF.

The V and J genes are TRBV27 and TRBJ1-6, with D hard to call. V lost 1 base to trimming and J lost 0 bases, with 7 bases between them. In germline, CDR1 is MNHEY, CDR2 SMNVEV (reference sequence). CDR3 length equals 16 residues. The DNA of the CDR3 is TGTGCCAGCAGTTTATTCCCCAGCTCCTATAATTCACCCCTCCACTTT. Its translation is CASSLFPSSYNSPLHF.

This chain connects TRBV12-3 or TRBV12-4 to TRBJ2-7; D not certain. The CDR3 spans 10 residues. V was pared by 7 bases and J by 3 bases, with 4 bases between. CDR3 residues: CASTRYEQYF. Here the CDR3 DNA reads TGTGCCAGCACCCGCTACGAGCAGTACTTC.

This chain joins TRBV21-1 and TRBJ2-7; TRBD1, the table's D call, lacks a check against the DNA. TRBV21-1 represents a pseudogene. The CDR3 is made up of 16 amino acids. The CDR3 loop is CASSKRGGTGGYEQYF. The CDR3 nucleotides read TGTGCCAGCAGCAAAAGAGGCGGGACAGGGGGCTACGAGCAGTACTTC.

V gene TRBV15 combines with J gene TRBJ2-3; D ambiguous. This CDR3 contains 13 residues. From germline, CDR1 is LNHNV and CDR2 YYDKDF (reference sequence). V was clipped by 5 bases and J by 1 base, with 7 bases between them. The CDR3 DNA is TGTGCCACCAGCGGCGTAGGCACAGATACGCAGTATTTT. This sequence encodes CATSGVGTDTQYF.

This rearrangement joins TRBV14 to TRBJ2-1; D call uncertain. There are 12 residues in the CDR3. Trimming stripped 1 base from V and 6 bases from J, with 4 bases between. Looked up from germline, CDR1 is SGHDN and CDR2 is FVKESK. The CDR3 reads CASSQGSNEQFF. Written as DNA, the CDR3 is TGTGCCAGCAGCCAAGGAAGCAATGAGCAGTTCTTC.

This clone was recorded once. The chain links TRBV6-5 to TRBJ2-7; the match to TRBD2 covers 12 bases. CDR3 length: 15 amino acids. J was trimmed by 3 bases and V by 4 bases; bases with no gene match: 4. Per germline, CDR1 MNHEY and CDR2 SVGAGI. The CDR3 nucleotides read TGTGCCAGCAGTTCCCGGACTAGCGGGATCTACGAGCAGTACTTC. Encoded protein: CASSSRTSGIYEQYF.

The rearrangement links TRBV28 to TRBJ1-4, with D perhaps TRBD1 (5 bases). V gave up 8 bases and J gave up 3 bases, with 16 bases separating them. This CDR3 region has 15 residues. Germline V gene sequence: CDR1 MDHEN, CDR2 SYDVKM. The CDR3 reads CASGDLQEANEKLFF. CDR3 sequence (DNA): TGTGCCAGCGGGGACCTCCAGGAGGCTAATGAAAAACTGTTTTTT.

This clone was observed a handful of times. The chain carries TRBV5-1 and TRBJ1-1, with D unresolved. Trimming removed 4 bases at V and 5 bases at J, with 15 bases between. Germline V lookup: CDR1 SGHRS, CDR2 YFSETQ. The CDR3 is 14 residues long. CDR3 bases: TGCGCCAGCAGCGAGGTAAATTCGGGGACTGAAGCTTTCTTT. It encodes CASSEVNSGTEAFF.

The count of this clone is one. This chain links TRBV12-3 or TRBV12-4 with TRBJ1-2, with TRBD1 as a possible D gene (5 bases). CDR3 length: 12 residues. Deletions cut 6 bases from V and 5 bases from J, with 10 bases between. For the CDR3, the DNA is TGTGCCAGCAGCAACGGGGGTTATGGCTACACCTTC. Its protein product is CASSNGGYGYTF.

The chain couples TRBV28 to TRBJ2-3, with 8 bases lining up with TRBD1. The CDR3 is 15 amino acids. With 1 base clipped from V and 3 bases from J, the junction kept 3 bases outside the gene matches. Looked up from germline, CDR1 is MDHEN and CDR2 is SYDVKM. The CDR3 loop reads CASSLLTGATDTQYF. CDR3 sequence (DNA): TGTGCCAGCAGTTTATTGACAGGGGCGACAGATACGCAGTATTTT.

CDR3 in amino acids: CASNERGATNEKLFF. The DNA for the CDR3 is TGTGCCAGCAATGAGCGTGGGGCAACTAATGAAAAACTGTTTTTT. V and J are TRBV7-9 and TRBJ1-4; no definite D call. Germline CDR1 SEHNR, CDR2 FQNEAQ (reference sequence). The V and J ends lost 7 bases and 0 bases respectively, with 12 bases between them. The CDR3 loop spans 15 amino acids.

V usage is TRBV27 and J usage is TRBJ2-5, with 9 bases matching TRBD2. This CDR3 is 13 amino acids long. Germline lookup yields CDR1 MNHEY and CDR2 SMNVEV (reference sequence). Losses at the gene ends were 6 bases for V and 3 bases for J; bases not matched to a gene: 2. The chain's CDR3 is CASSVAGEETQYF. CDR3 sequence (DNA): TGTGCCAGCAGCGTAGCGGGGGAAGAGACCCAGTACTTC.

This clone turned up a few times. This chain uses TRBV6-5 with TRBJ1-1; D possibly corresponds to TRBD1 (5 bases). Per germline, CDR1 MNHEY and CDR2 SVGAGI. V was shortened by 7 bases and J by 0 bases, with 12 bases between the two germline ends. The CDR3 runs 14 residues. CDR3 DNA: TGTGCCAGCACCACCCCAGGGCTGAACACTGAAGCTTTCTTT. Protein sequence: CASTTPGLNTEAFF.

The chain carries TRBV9 and TRBJ1-4, with D maybe TRBD1 (6 bases). Per germline, CDR1 SGDLS and CDR2 YYNGEE. The CDR3 is 15 residues long. V dropped 10 bases and J dropped 3 bases, with 19 bases sitting between them. The CDR3 sequence is CACSEGGRSNEKLFF. The CDR3 DNA reads TGTGCCTGCTCAGAGGGGGGCAGATCTAATGAAAAACTGTTTTTT.

The gene calls are TRBV19 and TRBJ2-7; D is uncertain. CDR3 length: 15 amino acids. Germline values: CDR1 LNHDA, CDR2 SQIVND (reference sequence). V was shortened by 1 base and J by 1 base, with 11 bases between the two germline ends. Written as DNA, the CDR3 is TGTGCCAGTAGTATAGCGGGCAGTGGATCCTACGAGCAGTACTTC. Amino acid sequence: CASSIAGSGSYEQYF. The full variable domain, in which reference TRBV19 and TRBJ2-7 provide the parts outside the CDR3, is DGGITQSPKYLFRKEGQNVTLSCEQNLNHDAMYWYRQDPGQGLRLIYYSQIVNDFQKGDIAEGYSVSREKKESFPLTVTSAQKNPTAFYLCASSIAGSGSYEQYFGPGTRLTVT.

V is TRBV27 and J is TRBJ1-2; perhaps TRBD1 as D (6 bases). The CDR3 length is 17 residues. Trimming cost V 11 bases and J 2 bases, with 27 bases left between them. Germline V gene sequence: CDR1 MNHEY, CDR2 SMNVEV (reference sequence). DNA of the CDR3: TGTGCCGCCTGCCAGAGGGGCCTTAGGACAGAGAACTATGGCTACACCTTC. It specifies CAACQRGLRTENYGYTF.

J is TRBJ1-1 and V is TRBV2; the match to TRBD1 covers 9 bases. This CDR3 contains 13 residues. The germline V gene has CDR1 SNHLY and CDR2 FYNNEI. V lost 8 bases and J lost 10; bases outside the gene matches: 11. This chain's CDR3 is CASDVETGGRAFF. In DNA, the CDR3 is TGTGCCAGCGATGTAGAGACAGGGGGGAGAGCTTTCTTT.

The V and J genes are TRBV6-1 and TRBJ2-2, with D tentatively TRBD1 (6 bases). CDR3 size: 15 residues. V shed 2 bases and J shed 11 bases, with 18 bases lying between them. Germline CDR1 reads MNHNS; CDR2 reads SASEGT. CDR3 nucleotide sequence: TGTGCCAGCAGTGAACTCCTGAGATGGGGGCCCGAGCTGTTTTTT. Its protein is CASSELLRWGPELFF.